The 10 T cell receptor beta chains reported below all come from one sample, sequenced in a study of tumor and adjacent non-tumor tissue in lung cancer. This sample's RNA came from whole unsorted tissue. A modified ARM-PCR protocol with three rounds of nested PCR amplified TCRbeta. TCRdb re-analysed the multiplex PCR reads in MiXCR, keeping a single row per CDR3 protein. The repertoire includes roughly 81,000 distinct CDR3 sequences, 61% of them detected once, and roughly 15% sits in the top ten. Sequencing input: lung tumor tissue. All receptors derive from a man between 65 and 85 years old with non-small cell lung cancer.

The CDR3 nucleotides read TGCAGCGTCGGACAGGATTCCAAGCAGTACTTC. Translated: CSVGQDSKQYF. The V and J genes are TRBV29-1 and TRBJ2-7; 7 bases are a match to TRBD1. V was pared by 6 bases and J by 8 bases, with 7 bases of the junction left unmatched. Germline V CDR1 and CDR2: SQVTM, ANQGSEA. The CDR3 is 11 residues long.

As concerns this clonotype: One junction end disagrees with the germline gene, perhaps due to a read error. This chain uses TRBV29-1 with TRBJ2-1, with 7 bases lining up with TRBD2. Germline CDR1 SQVTM, CDR2 ANQGSEA. The CDR3 totals 11 residues. The CDR3 spells CSPEWGGRQFF. The CDR3, as DNA: TGTAGCCCCGAATGGGGCGGGAGGCAGTTCTTC.

On this clonotype itself: Relative to the germline gene, one junction end is altered; a read error may explain this. V is TRBV11-2 and J is TRBJ2-5; D gene unclear. The CDR3 contains 14 residues. Germline loops: CDR1 SGHAT, CDR2 FQNNGV. The CDR3 region is CASNPLGDQKTQYF. The CDR3 coding sequence is TGTGCCAGCAATCCACTTGGAGACCAAAAGACCCAGTACTTC.

On this clonotype: The germline gene is not matched at one end of the junction; a read error may be the cause. The rearrangement uses TRBV7-9 and TRBJ2-1, with a weak D call TRBD1 (6 bases). This CDR3 spans 13 amino acids. The germline V gene encodes CDR1 SEHNR and CDR2 FQNEAQ (reference sequence). DNA of the CDR3: TGTGCCAGCAGCGGCCCAGGGGACAATGGGCAGTTCTTC. This translates into CASSGPGDNGQFF.

About this clonotype: One end of the junction is discordant with germline, which a read error may explain. V and J are TRBV11-1 and TRBJ2-1; D assignment may be TRBD1 or TRBD2 (5 bases each). Germline CDR1 reads SGHAT; CDR2 reads FQDESV (reference sequence). CDR3 size: 19 residues. CDR3 coding DNA: TGTGCCAGCAGCTTAGTGGGTGGGAAGGGGAGCGGCTCTTACAATGGGCAGTTCTTC. As protein: CASSLVGGKGSGSYNGQFF.

In its sample, this clonotype was seen a few times. A much larger clone differs by one base, so this may be a read error. The V and J genes are TRBV4-1 and TRBJ1-5; D ambiguous. From germline, CDR1 is MGHRA and CDR2 YSYEKL. V lost 4 bases and J 7 bases, leaving 17 bases between the germline ends. The CDR3 spans 15 residues. Here the CDR3 DNA reads TGCGCCAGCAGCCTGATCGACTGGGGAAGGCAGCCCCAGCATTTT. Its protein product is CASSLIDWGRQPQHF.

Comments on this clonotype: Since no conserved phenylalanine or tryptophan closes the CDR3, a read error is the likely cause. This rearrangement joins TRBV20-1 to TRBJ1-1; tentatively, D is TRBD1 (5 bases). Trimming removed 6 bases at V and 5 bases at J, with 10 bases between. Germline CDR1 and CDR2: DFQATT and SNEGSKA (reference sequence). The CDR3 spans 11 residues. CDR3 DNA sequence: TGCAGTGCCGGGGCGGAAACTGAAGCTTTCTCT. Its translation: CSAGAETEAFS.

CDR3 sequence (DNA): TGTGCCAGCAGCTTGGGCAGGGTGAGAACCCGGGAGCTGTTTTTT. It codes for CASSLGRVRTRELFF. This chain connects TRBV11-2 to TRBJ2-2; a weak D match, TRBD1 (5 bases). Trimming left V 3 bases short and J 9 bases short, with 17 bases between. The CDR3 sequence is 15 residues long. CDR1 and CDR2 (germline): SGHAT, FQNNGV. Supplemented by reference TRBV11-2 and TRBJ2-2, the full variable domain reads EAGVAQSPRYKIIEKRQSVAFWCNPISGHATLYWYQQILGQGPKLLIQFQNNGVVDDSQLPKDRFSAERLKGVDSTLKIQPAKLEDSAVYLCASSLGRVRTRELFFGEGSRLTVL.

With respect to this clonotype: Possible read error: a much larger clone is one base away. The rearrangement links TRBV20-1 to TRBJ1-5; TRBD1 is a possible D gene (6 bases). This CDR3 spans 14 amino acids. Germline-derived CDR1 and CDR2 are DFQATT and SNEGSKA (reference sequence). Written as DNA, the CDR3 is TGCAGTACTAGAGGGGGACACTACAATCAGCCCCAGCATTTT. Protein product: CSTRGGHYNQPQHF.

In regard to this clonotype: One junction end disagrees with the germline gene, perhaps due to a read error. The rearrangement links TRBV12-3 or TRBV12-4 to TRBJ2-5; D is possibly TRBD1 or TRBD2 (5 bases each). This CDR3 region has 13 residues. The CDR3 nucleotides are TGTGTCAGCGGTTTGTGGGGCGGAGAGACTCAGTACTTC. The encoded protein is CVSGLWGGETQYF.